Listed below are T cell receptor beta chains from one sample, sequenced in a study of T cell responses to AZD1222 COVID-19 vaccine. Profiled with immunoSEQ multiplex PCR; TCRdb holds only in-frame clones, not every one. The table has about 97,000 clones, more than 70% seen once; the top ten hold approximately 17%. Sequenced material: peripheral blood, taken on day 0 of AZD1222 vaccination. The receptors were gathered from an adult in good health. CDR3s include the opening cysteine and the closing phenylalanine or tryptophan. The D gene is left open where the match is weak. Part of the rows lack a size; the others show once, few, many or a class for expanded clones.

CASSFYQGMGNTIYF,TGTGCCAGCAGTTTTTATCAGGGTATGGGAAACACCATATATTTT,TRBV28,.,.,TRBJ1-3
CASSPPGTSVTYEQYF,TGTGCCAGCTCACCACCAGGGACTAGCGTGACCTACGAGCAGTACTTC,TRBV18,TRBD2,.,TRBJ2-7
CASSSLAGAQETQYF,TGTGCCAGCAGCTCTCTAGCGGGGGCTCAAGAGACCCAGTACTTC,TRBV7-9,TRBD2,.,TRBJ2-5
CASSEGENYGYTF,TGTGCCAGCAGCGAGGGGGAAAACTATGGCTACACCTTC,TRBV13,.,.,TRBJ1-2
CASRTTGTAPTGELFF,TGCGCCAGCAGAACCACCGGGACAGCCCCCACCGGGGAGCTGTTTTTT,TRBV10-1,TRBD1,.,TRBJ2-2
CASSSKGTGGFGYTF,TGTGCCAGCAGTTCCAAAGGGACAGGGGGATTTGGCTACACCTTC,TRBV6-5,TRBD1,.,TRBJ1-2
CASSAQPGNYQPQHF,TGCGCCAGCAGCGCCCAGCCGGGGAATTATCAGCCCCAGCATTTT,TRBV5-1,.,.,TRBJ1-5
CASSHGGSSGGGFRTDTQYF,TGCGCCAGCAGCCACGGCGGGAGCTCTGGTGGGGGGTTTCGCACAGATACGCAGTATTTT,TRBV4-3,TRBD2,.,TRBJ2-3
CAISDRPPGNQPQHF,TGTGCCATCAGTGATAGGCCGCCTGGCAATCAGCCCCAGCATTTT,TRBV10-3,.,.,TRBJ1-5
CAWSVGGPGYTF,TGTGCCTGGAGTGTCGGAGGGCCCGGCTACACCTTC,TRBV30,.,.,TRBJ1-2
CASSTGQSPGELFF,TGCGCCAGCAGTACCGGACAGTCCCCCGGGGAGCTGTTTTTT,TRBV5-1,.,few,TRBJ2-2
CASSLVTSGRLSYNEQFF,TGCGCCAGCAGCTTGGTGACTAGCGGGAGACTTTCCTACAATGAGCAGTTCTTC,TRBV5-1,TRBD2,.,TRBJ2-1
CSANRYNEQFF,TGCAGTGCTAACAGATACAATGAGCAGTTCTTC,TRBV20-1,.,.,TRBJ2-1
CASSPAFNYGYTF,TGTGCCAGCAGTCCCGCGTTTAACTATGGCTACACCTTC,TRBV6-2/TRBV6-3,.,.,TRBJ1-2
CASSASGRNSEQFF,TGTGCCAGCAGCGCAAGCGGGAGGAATAGTGAGCAGTTCTTC,TRBV14,TRBD2,.,TRBJ2-1
CASSSSGLAGGLGEQYF,TGTGCCAGCAGCTCCTCTGGACTAGCGGGAGGGTTGGGGGAGCAGTACTTC,TRBV7-2,TRBD2,once,TRBJ2-7
CASSQANNEQFF,TGTGCCAGCAGCCAGGCAAACAATGAGCAGTTCTTC,TRBV3-1/TRBV3-2,.,.,TRBJ2-1
CASKATEFQETQYF,TGCGCCAGCAAGGCGACGGAATTCCAAGAGACCCAGTACTTC,TRBV10-2,.,.,TRBJ2-5
CASKSRAGPNTEAFF,TGTGCCAGCAAGTCGCGGGCGGGTCCGAACACTGAAGCTTTCTTT,TRBV3-1/TRBV3-2,.,few,TRBJ1-1
CASSYLPSSTRYEQFF,TGTGCCAGCAGTTACCTGCCAAGTAGCACAAGATATGAGCAGTTCTTC,TRBV6-2/TRBV6-3,.,.,TRBJ2-1
CASSYDRGRPGELFF,TGTGCCAGCAGCTACGACAGGGGCCGGCCCGGGGAGCTGTTTTTT,TRBV4-2,TRBD1,once,TRBJ2-2
CASSSPGTLQYF,TGTGCCAGCAGCTCACCCGGGACTTTGCAGTATTTT,TRBV7-2,.,.,TRBJ2-3
CATSRDRGSPLHF,TGTGCCACCAGCAGAGATCGGGGTTCACCCCTCCACTTT,TRBV15,.,.,TRBJ1-6
CASSFDRASGNTIYF,TGTGCCAGCAGTTTCGACAGGGCATCTGGAAACACCATATATTTT,TRBV11-3,TRBD1,.,TRBJ1-3
CASRPPTSGLQETQYF,TGTGCCAGCAGGCCTCCGACTAGTGGATTACAAGAGACCCAGTACTTC,TRBV3-1/TRBV3-2,.,.,TRBJ2-5
CASGYGSNTEAFF,TGTGCCAGCGGGTACGGCAGCAACACTGAAGCTTTCTTT,TRBV25-1,.,.,TRBJ1-1
CASSYTGNQPQHF,TGTGCCAGCAGTTACACAGGGAATCAGCCCCAGCATTTT,TRBV6-2/TRBV6-3,.,once,TRBJ1-5
CASSVEDGSNQPQHF,TGTGCCAGCAGCGTAGAGGACGGGAGCAATCAGCCCCAGCATTTT,TRBV9,.,.,TRBJ1-5
CAISKTSSGNTGELFF,TGTGCCATCAGCAAAACCTCTAGCGGGAACACCGGGGAGCTGTTTTTT,TRBV10-3,TRBD2,medium-sized,TRBJ2-2
CASSFRQGRETQYF,TGTGCCAGCAGTTTTCGGCAGGGTAGAGAGACCCAGTACTTC,TRBV27,.,.,TRBJ2-5
CASSQDPPGQGGTGELFF,TGTGCCAGCAGCCAAGATCCCCCGGGACAGGGAGGTACCGGGGAGCTGTTTTTT,TRBV14,TRBD1,.,TRBJ2-2
CASSTLAGGLARELFF,TGTGCCAGTAGCACCCTAGCGGGGGGCCTGGCCCGGGAGCTGTTTTTT,TRBV19,TRBD2,.,TRBJ2-2
CSVGQGGDTQYF,TGCAGCGTTGGACAGGGTGGGGATACGCAGTATTTT,TRBV29-1,TRBD1,.,TRBJ2-3
CASSVDSTGGSRNYGYTF,TGTGCCAGCAGCGTAGATTCGACAGGGGGTAGTAGAAACTATGGCTACACCTTC,TRBV9,TRBD1,.,TRBJ1-2
CASSEMRRAGGGQPQHF,TGTGCCAGCAGTGAAATGAGGAGGGCAGGGGGCGGTCAGCCCCAGCATTTT,TRBV6-1,TRBD1,.,TRBJ1-5
CASSVGGGTNTEAFF,TGTGCCAGCAGCGTAGGGGGGGGCACGAACACTGAAGCTTTCTTT,TRBV9,.,.,TRBJ1-1
CASSLGQGVVGYTF,TGCGCCAGCAGCTTGGGACAGGGGGTAGTTGGCTACACCTTC,TRBV5-1,TRBD1,.,TRBJ1-2
CASPNRGEAFF,TGTGCCAGCCCAAACAGAGGTGAAGCTTTCTTT,TRBV6-5,.,.,TRBJ1-1
CASSPQGGRGDTEAFF,TGTGCCAGCTCTCCACAGGGAGGAAGGGGGGACACTGAAGCTTTCTTT,TRBV18,.,.,TRBJ1-1
CASSLDSNVHGYTF,TGTGCCAGCAGCCTGGACAGTAACGTGCATGGCTACACCTTC,TRBV5-6,.,.,TRBJ1-2
CASSLQGEETQYF,TGTGCCAGCAGCTTACAGGGGGAAGAGACCCAGTACTTC,TRBV7-3,TRBD1,.,TRBJ2-5
CASSPPGAGANVLTF,TGTGCCAGCAGCCCGCCAGGGGCTGGGGCCAACGTCCTGACTTTC,TRBV5-4,.,.,TRBJ2-6
CASSGPGWETQYF,TGTGCCAGCAGTGGACCGGGATGGGAGACCCAGTACTTC,TRBV4-2,.,.,TRBJ2-5
CASSVLAGGLQETQYF,TGTGCCAGCAGCGTACTAGCGGGAGGGTTACAAGAGACCCAGTACTTC,TRBV9,TRBD2,.,TRBJ2-5
CASSPGLAGALGYEQYF,TGTGCCAGCAGCCCAGGACTAGCGGGGGCGTTGGGCTACGAGCAGTACTTC,TRBV7-9,TRBD2,.,TRBJ2-7